This entry concerns a single T cell receptor beta chain. Its antigen is unidentified. PCR amplification relied on 60 Vbeta primers (plus 13 Jbeta primers). This table comes from immunoSEQ multiplex PCR, and its TCRdb copy is limited to in-frame clones, with some not included. The sample comprises 100,000 to 150,000 clones, around four fifths of which are singletons, and 1.3% to 1.5% rests with the top ten. These data are taken from a study of cytomegalovirus exposure and HLA in healthy donors. General study points: About 87% or about 30% of the time was how often most TCR beta V segments were productive, according to an earlier analysis.

The germline gives CDR1 SGHRS, CDR2 YFSETQ. This CDR3 is 14 amino acids long. Trimming removed 7 bases from V and 3 bases from J; junction bases left unmatched: 8. The rearrangement links TRBV5-1 to TRBJ1-1; 8 nucleotides match TRBD1. The origin of this receptor is a female donor in good health and CMV-seronegative. Sequencing input: PBMCs. The DNA of the CDR3 is TGCGCCAGCCGACCAGGGGGCGCCGACACTGAAGCTTTCTTT. It is translated as CASRPGGADTEAFF.